These 15 T cell receptor beta chains came from one sample sequenced in a study of cytomegalovirus exposure and HLA in healthy donors. Amplification used 60 Vbeta primers and 13 Jbeta primers. Sequencing was performed with immunoSEQ multiplex PCR; in TCRdb, only in-frame clones are kept and a portion is missing. The sample lists over 200,000 clones; 60% to 80% were seen once. Material for sequencing was PBMCs. These receptors all stem from a male donor in good health and CMV-seronegative.

The chain employs TRBV10-3 and TRBJ2-3, with 11 bases fitting TRBD1. CDR3 length: 15 amino acids. Trimming at V came to 6 bases and at J to 1 base, leaving 3 bases not matched to a gene. Looked up from germline, CDR1 is ENHRY and CDR2 is SYGVKD. This CDR3 reads CAIRGDRGGTDTQYF. The CDR3 coding sequence is TGTGCCATCAGGGGGGACAGGGGGGGCACAGATACGCAGTATTTT.

This chain connects TRBV5-6 to TRBJ1-5; D unclear. The CDR3 is 14 residues long. V dropped 0 bases and J dropped 4 bases, with 8 bases sitting between them. Germline V gene lookup returns CDR1 SGHDT and CDR2 YYEEEE. In DNA form, the CDR3 reads TGTGCCAGCAGCTTGGGGCCGTTGAATCAGCCCCAGCATTTT. Translation: CASSLGPLNQPQHF.

V and J are TRBV6-6 and TRBJ1-5; no definite D call. Germline values: CDR1 MNHNY, CDR2 SVGAGI (reference sequence). Trimming cost V 6 bases and J 2 bases, with 11 bases left between them. CDR3 size: 14 residues. The CDR3 sequence is CASSPRVGNQPQHF. Here the CDR3 DNA reads TGTGCCAGCAGCCCGAGGGTCGGCAATCAGCCCCAGCATTTT.

The gene calls are TRBV7-9 and TRBJ2-7; 8 bases align to TRBD1. V lost 5 bases and J lost 3; bases outside the gene matches: 3. Germline V CDR1 and CDR2: SEHNR, FQNEAQ (reference sequence). The CDR3 is made up of 13 amino acids. CDR3 DNA sequence: TGTGCCAGCAGCCGGGACAGGAGCTACGAGCAGTACTTC. Protein: CASSRDRSYEQYF.

This sequence joins TRBV9 and TRBJ1-6; D unclear. The germline gives CDR1 SGDLS, CDR2 YYNGEE. The length of the CDR3 is 13 residues. Between the trimmed V and J ends, which lost 0 bases and 6 bases, there was a span of 4 bases. This chain's CDR3 is CASSVALNSPLHF. The CDR3 coding sequence is TGTGCCAGCAGCGTAGCCCTTAATTCACCCCTCCACTTT.

This chain links TRBV29-1 with TRBJ2-3; 9 nucleotides match TRBD2. The CDR3 length is 14 residues. The germline CDR1 and CDR2 sequences are SQVTM and ANQGSEA. In DNA, the CDR3 is TGCTCCACAGACCTCGGACTAGCGACAGATACGCAGTATTTT. This translates into CSTDLGLATDTQYF.

CDR3: CATSSPYYEQYF. Written as DNA, the CDR3 is TGTGCCACCAGCAGTCCTTACTACGAGCAGTACTTC. This chain joins TRBV15 and TRBJ2-7; D ambiguous. This CDR3 has 12 amino acids. Trimming removed 3 bases from V and 3 bases from J, with 6 bases in between. Germline assignment: CDR1 LNHNV and CDR2 YYDKDF (reference sequence).

The V gene is TRBV5-6, the J gene TRBJ2-7; D unresolved. Germline CDR1 reads SGHDT; CDR2 reads YYEEEE. CDR3 size: 13 residues. V dropped 0 bases and J dropped 6 bases, with 10 bases sitting between them. CDR3 loop: CASSLGAPSEQYF. The CDR3 DNA follows: TGTGCCAGCAGCTTGGGGGCCCCCTCCGAGCAGTACTTC.

The J gene is TRBJ1-1, the V gene TRBV11-2; possibly TRBD1 for D (5 bases). V was clipped by 1 base and J by 7 bases, with 7 bases between them. Looked up from germline, CDR1 is SGHAT and CDR2 is FQNNGV. This CDR3 comprises 12 residues. CDR3 nucleotide sequence: TGTGCCAGCAGCTTAGGGAGGGGTGAAGCTTTCTTT. Protein: CASSLGRGEAFF.

The chain has TRBV19 and TRBJ1-6; D is uncertain. The CDR3 consists of 14 residues. Germline assignment: CDR1 LNHDA and CDR2 SQIVND (reference sequence). V lost 10 bases to trimming and J lost 4 bases, with 14 bases between them. The CDR3 sequence: CATTWRAYNSPLHF. The CDR3 DNA follows: TGTGCCACCACCTGGCGGGCTTATAATTCACCCCTCCACTTT.

This clone has ten or more counts. The J gene is TRBJ2-7, the V gene TRBV9, with 9 bases matching TRBD1. Losses at the gene ends were 3 bases for V and 4 bases for J; bases not matched to a gene: 11. Looked up from germline, CDR1 is SGDLS and CDR2 is YYNGEE. The CDR3 is made up of 16 amino acids. The CDR3 protein is CASSAGFGQGTYEQYF. CDR3 nucleotides: TGTGCCAGCAGCGCGGGCTTCGGACAGGGGACTTACGAGCAGTACTTC.

This chain uses TRBV21-1 with TRBJ1-1; the table assigns TRBD1, which was not confirmed against the DNA. TRBV21-1 is a pseudogene segment. The CDR3 runs to 16 residues. The CDR3 coding sequence is TGTGCCAGCAGCAATCCTCCCCCAGGGGGCTGCACTGAAGCTTTCTTT. Amino acid sequence: CASSNPPPGGCTEAFF.

In this sample, this clone turned up once. The CDR3, as DNA: TGTGCCAGCAGTTTCCCCCCCCCGGGGGAGAACACTGAAGCTTTCTTT. Encoded protein: CASSFPPPGENTEAFF. The chain has TRBV28 and TRBJ1-1; tentative D call: TRBD1 (5 bases). The CDR3 sequence is 16 residues long. The ends were cut back, 3 bases at V and 1 base at J, with 15 bases in the middle. Germline V gene sequence: CDR1 MDHEN, CDR2 SYDVKM.

This chain links TRBV6-4 with TRBJ2-3, with D perhaps matching TRBD2 (6 bases). Germline lookup yields CDR1 MRHNA and CDR2 SNTAGT. The CDR3 has 13 amino acids. V lost 4 bases and J 2 bases, leaving 7 bases between the germline ends. CDR3: CASSGGITDTQYF. In DNA, the CDR3 is TGTGCCAGCAGTGGCGGGATCACAGATACGCAGTATTTT.

The CDR3 bases are TGTGCCATCAGTGACGAAGGCAGGTCCCCCTACGAGCAGTACTTC. This sequence encodes CAISDEGRSPYEQYF. This chain uses TRBV10-3 with TRBJ2-7; D remains ambiguous. Germline CDR1 is ENHRY and CDR2 is SYGVKD. The V end was cut by 3 bases, the J end by 2 bases, with 14 bases between. The CDR3 contains 15 residues.